A selection of T cell receptor beta chains follows, all from one sample in a study of cytomegalovirus exposure and HLA in healthy donors. Generated by immunoSEQ multiplex PCR, the TCRdb table keeps only in-frame clones and is missing some. This table holds approximately 180,000 clones, about four fifths found once. Sequenced sample: PBMCs. Source of these receptors: a man between 18 and 29 years old in good health and CMV-seronegative. CDR3s leave out the opening cysteine and the closing phenylalanine or tryptophan. Each record gives: J gene, V gene, CDR3 protein.

j_gene: TRBJ2-6; v_gene: TRBV19; CDR3aa: ASSIRTWTGTNVLT
j_gene: TRBJ1-3; v_gene: TRBV7-2; CDR3aa: ASSLAVAGNTIY
j_gene: TRBJ2-5; v_gene: TRBV4-3; CDR3aa: ASSQDSGQGAQETQY
j_gene: TRBJ2-2; v_gene: TRBV11-2; CDR3aa: ASAGGRELF
j_gene: TRBJ1-4; v_gene: TRBV13; CDR3aa: ASSSRLNEKLF
j_gene: TRBJ2-7; v_gene: TRBV29-1; CDR3aa: SVEPQGRGSYEQY
j_gene: TRBJ2-1; v_gene: TRBV29-1; CDR3aa: SVEGWRAALNEQF
j_gene: TRBJ1-6; v_gene: TRBV6-6; CDR3aa: ASSPQGRSPLH
j_gene: TRBJ1-6; v_gene: TRBV7-2; CDR3aa: ASSPRGLGNSPLH
j_gene: TRBJ1-5; v_gene: TRBV5-1; CDR3aa: ASSFSGNNQPQH
j_gene: TRBJ1-5; v_gene: TRBV19; CDR3aa: ASSGDGWGNQPQH
j_gene: TRBJ2-2; v_gene: TRBV30; CDR3aa: AWSGGAGRAVHTGELF
j_gene: TRBJ2-7; v_gene: TRBV6-5; CDR3aa: ASSYTSEGSYEQY
j_gene: TRBJ2-1; v_gene: TRBV5-4; CDR3aa: ASSEKRSDLYNEQF
j_gene: TRBJ2-3; v_gene: TRBV27; CDR3aa: ASSNLRWSRATSDTQY
j_gene: TRBJ1-3; v_gene: TRBV5-6; CDR3aa: ASSQRVSSGNTIY
j_gene: TRBJ2-1; v_gene: TRBV7-2; CDR3aa: ASSLSGGEQF
j_gene: TRBJ1-2; v_gene: TRBV6-5; CDR3aa: ASTERQGYGYT
j_gene: TRBJ2-5; v_gene: TRBV15; CDR3aa: ATNSPRRDRVGETQY
j_gene: TRBJ1-1; v_gene: TRBV7-9; CDR3aa: ASSPKDSKNTEAF
j_gene: TRBJ2-7; v_gene: TRBV7-2; CDR3aa: ASSRPTGTGEQY
j_gene: TRBJ2-3; v_gene: TRBV7-9; CDR3aa: ASSERTSGLSTDTQY
j_gene: TRBJ1-2; v_gene: TRBV28; CDR3aa: ASLGTGLYGYT
j_gene: TRBJ2-2; v_gene: TRBV5-1; CDR3aa: ASSWDSLRTGELF
j_gene: TRBJ1-1; v_gene: TRBV27; CDR3aa: ASRPGQAVMNTEAF
j_gene: TRBJ2-7; v_gene: TRBV6-4; CDR3aa: ASRDTLTVEQY
j_gene: TRBJ2-1; v_gene: TRBV30; CDR3aa: AWSLLRGLAGNEQF
j_gene: TRBJ2-2; v_gene: TRBV9; CDR3aa: ASSVGQGANGELF